This TCR beta chain was captured by sequencing in a study of PD-1 blockade in classical Hodgkin lymphoma. Study-level results: Complete responders entered with baseline diversity on par with newly diagnosed patients, the results showed. With CD4+ cells, TCR diversity rose significantly by C4D1, but not with CD8+ cells. Causes of the repertoire differences remain undefined, possibly disease activity or prior therapy.

The junction had 8 bases not matched to a gene; V was cut back by 0 bases and J by 8 bases. Germline CDR1 SGHDT, CDR2 YYEEEE. The CDR3 is 15 residues long. Produced via immunoSEQ multiplex PCR; TCRdb's table is partial and in-frame only. The table includes tens of thousands of clones, under 75% detected once. This clone was picked up a small number of times. What it recognizes is unknown. The time point was: cycle 4 day 1 (C4D1), after around six weeks of nivolumab. Brentuximab vedotin exposure varied among the patients, all of whom had relapsed after autologous stem cell transplantation. Out of thawed PBMCs, magnetic negative selection purified CD4+ T cells.

This material consisted of CD4+ T cells from blood, taken before the fourth cycle of nivolumab. The clonotype comes from a human donor with classical Hodgkin lymphoma. The chain is built from TRBV5-6 and TRBJ2-1, with 7 bases lining up with TRBD2. This CDR3 reads CASSLGSGVSHEQFF. CDR3 coding DNA: TGTGCCAGCAGCTTGGGGAGCGGGGTAAGTCATGAGCAGTTCTTC.